The 5 T cell receptor beta chains listed next were all sequenced from one sample in a study of beta chain features in type 1 diabetes. General study points: Researchers report that Type 1 diabetes patients had moderately but significantly shorter TCRB CDR3s across all four CD4+ subsets.

Their antigen targets remain unknown. Since all of the isolated RNA was reverse transcribed, expressed TCRB transcripts were what got sequenced. Method: immunoSEQ multiplex PCR; TCRdb's copy keeps in-frame clones and lacks some. The sample carries 600,000 or so clones, 9.5% to 15% recorded once. Sequenced: naive CD4+ T cells from blood. These receptors all come from a man under 40 with type 1 diabetes.

This clone was counted between two and nine times. V usage is TRBV4-1 and J usage is TRBJ2-5; 7 bases map to TRBD2. CDR1 and CDR2 from the germline V gene are MGHRA and YSYEKL. This CDR3 is built from 15 residues. Losses at the gene ends were 1 base for V and 5 bases for J; bases not matched to a gene: 7. CDR3 amino acids: CASSQVGTTVETQYF. CDR3 DNA sequence: TGCGCCAGCAGCCAAGTTGGGACTACGGTCGAGACCCAGTACTTC.

V gene TRBV29-1 combines with J gene TRBJ1-2, with D uncertain. Trimming left V 7 bases short and J 1 base short, with 13 bases between. Germline V lookup: CDR1 SQVTM, CDR2 ANQGSEA. This CDR3 has 13 residues. The CDR3 here is CSAQRAYNYGYTF. CDR3 bases: TGCAGCGCCCAAAGGGCCTATAACTATGGCTACACCTTC.

The chain uses TRBV19 and TRBJ1-2; perhaps TRBD1 as D (5 bases). The germline V gene encodes CDR1 LNHDA and CDR2 SQIVND (reference sequence). Trimming left V 1 base short and J 5 bases short, with 14 bases between. This CDR3 region has 15 residues. CDR3 bases: TGTGCCAGTAGTATAGCCCATCGGGGGAAATATGGCTACACCTTC. Translated, it gives CASSIAHRGKYGYTF.

The rearrangement links TRBV4-3 to TRBJ2-2; maybe TRBD1 (5 bases). The germline V and J ends were trimmed by 1 base and 7 bases, with 19 bases remaining between them. The CDR3 loop spans 17 amino acids. Germline lookup yields CDR1 LGHNA and CDR2 YSLEER. This CDR3 is CASSQGRQLSRGGELFF. In nucleotides, the CDR3 is TGCGCCAGCAGCCAAGGGCGCCAGTTGTCTAGGGGCGGGGAGCTGTTTTTT.

This clone was observed a handful of times. The J gene is TRBJ1-6, the V gene TRBV2, with 7 bases matching TRBD1. The trim removed 6 bases at V and 9 bases at J, leaving 8 bases unmatched. Germline CDR1 reads SNHLY; CDR2 reads FYNNEI. The CDR3 covers 14 residues. In nucleotides, the CDR3 is TGTGCCAGCAGCCGGGACAGCCGACGTTCACCCCTCCACTTT. Encoded protein: CASSRDSRRSPLHF.